These 21 T cell receptor beta chains share one sample of origin, sequenced in a study of OX40 agonist ivuxolimab in advanced cancers. The table came from immunoSEQ multiplex PCR; TCRdb's copy has only in-frame clones and leaves some out. The table lists about 90,000 clones, about 89% of them singletons. Specimen: CD4+ or CD8+ T cells sorted from blood, collected in a trial of the OX40 agonist ivuxolimab. These receptors were collected from an adult with an advanced solid tumor such as melanoma, head and neck, liver or kidney cancer.

The genes are TRBV6-5 and TRBJ2-7; D not certain. Germline CDR1 is MNHEY and CDR2 is SVGAGI. This CDR3 comprises 15 residues. Deletions cut 2 bases from V and 2 bases from J, with 13 bases between. The CDR3 loop reads CASSYVQPPPYEQYF. CDR3 DNA sequence: TGTGCCAGCAGTTACGTACAGCCGCCCCCCTACGAGCAGTACTTC.

Comments on this clone: Other DNA sequences of this sample code for an identical CDR3. The V and J genes are TRBV30 and TRBJ2-6; 8 bases agree with TRBD2. CDR1 and CDR2 (germline): GTSNPN, SVGIG (reference sequence). The CDR3 covers 17 residues. After removal of 3 bases from V and 3 bases from J, the junction contained 10 bases not matched to a gene. The CDR3 is CAWSRGGVRDGANVLTF. The CDR3 bases are TGTGCCTGGAGCCGGGGGGGTGTCAGGGATGGGGCCAACGTCCTGACTTTC.

This chain joins TRBV28 and TRBJ2-3; TRBD2 matches at 7 bases. This CDR3 is built from 12 residues. V lost 7 bases, J lost 6 bases, and 4 bases stayed unmatched. Germline V CDR1 and CDR2: MDHEN, SYDVKM. Here the CDR3 reads CASKSGVDTQYF. CDR3 nucleotides: TGTGCCAGCAAGAGCGGGGTGGATACGCAGTATTTT.

The genes are TRBV7-6 and TRBJ2-7; 8 bases are shared with TRBD2. CDR1 is SGHVS, CDR2 FNYEAQ, per germline. CDR3 size: 15 residues. Trimming removed 4 bases from V and 2 bases from J; junction bases left unmatched: 7. CDR3 bases: TGTGCCAGCAGCTCCGGACTAGCTGGTACCTACGAGCAGTACTTC. Protein product: CASSSGLAGTYEQYF.

The rearrangement joins TRBV9 to TRBJ2-2, with 7 bases matching TRBD1. The trim removed 3 bases at V and 4 bases at J, leaving 6 bases unmatched. The CDR3 spans 15 residues. The germline V gene encodes CDR1 SGDLS and CDR2 YYNGEE. The CDR3, as DNA: TGTGCCAGCAGCGCGACAGGGTCGGTCACCGGGGAGCTGTTTTTT. Protein product: CASSATGSVTGELFF.

The V gene is TRBV30, the J gene TRBJ1-4, with D unclear. V lost 0 bases and J 0 bases, leaving 17 bases between the germline ends. This CDR3 has 18 residues. Germline CDR1 reads GTSNPN; CDR2 reads SVGIG (reference sequence). The CDR3 DNA reads as TGTGCCTGGAGTGTAAAATGGGGAACCACTGCAACTAATGAAAAACTGTTTTTT. It encodes CAWSVKWGTTATNEKLFF.

The chain recombines TRBV5-4 with TRBJ2-2, with D perhaps matching TRBD1 (6 bases). The CDR3 is 13 residues long. Trimming removed 4 bases from V and 9 bases from J, with 13 bases in between. Germline CDR1 SGHNT, CDR2 YYREEE (reference sequence). The CDR3 is CASSPQGIRELFF. The CDR3, as DNA: TGTGCCAGCAGCCCTCAGGGGATAAGGGAGCTGTTTTTT. Full variable domain (remainder filled in from reference TRBV5-4 and TRBJ2-2): ETGVTQSPTHLIKTRGQQVTLRCSSQSGHNTVSWYQQALGQGPQFIFQYYREEENGRGNFPPRFSGLQFPNYSSELNVNALELDDSALYLCASSPQGIRELFFGEGSRLTVL.

This chain connects TRBV6-5 to TRBJ1-1; D is ambiguous. Trimming removed 2 bases at V and 4 bases at J, with 11 bases between. CDR3 length: 14 residues. Germline assignment: CDR1 MNHEY and CDR2 SVGAGI. The CDR3 here is CASSYGDWGTEAFF. The DNA for the CDR3 is TGTGCCAGCAGTTACGGGGATTGGGGCACTGAAGCTTTCTTT.

The rearrangement links TRBV23-1 to TRBJ1-1, with TRBD1 identical over 8 bases. TRBV23-1 is designated an ORF whose function remains uncertain. Trimming took 3 bases from V and 1 from J; bases not matched to a gene: 7. The CDR3 is 16 amino acids. CDR3 bases: TGCGCCAGCAGTCAGGTTGGGACAGGACCGAACACTGAAGCTTTCTTT. Encoded protein: CASSQVGTGPNTEAFF.

The CDR3, as DNA: TGCGCCAGCAGTTACACTAGCGGACTAACCTACGAGCAGTACTTC. It translates to CASSYTSGLTYEQYF. V and J are TRBV5-1 and TRBJ2-7; 8 bases line up with TRBD2. CDR1 and CDR2 from the germline V gene are SGHRS and YFSETQ. The CDR3 consists of 15 residues. After removal of 5 bases from V and 2 bases from J, the junction contained 9 bases not matched to a gene.

This sequence joins TRBV2 and TRBJ2-5; D may match TRBD1 or TRBD2 (5 bases each). Germline V gene sequence: CDR1 SNHLY, CDR2 FYNNEI. The CDR3 covers 13 residues. V was shortened by 7 bases and J by 4 bases, with 13 bases between the two germline ends. CDR3 bases: TGTGCCAGCACCCCGGGACCCCGAGAGACCCAGTACTTC. This encodes CASTPGPRETQYF.

The rearrangement joins TRBV6-5 to TRBJ1-3, with D tentatively TRBD1 (5 bases). Trimming removed 0 bases from V and 4 bases from J, with 10 bases in between. Germline CDR1 and CDR2: MNHEY and SVGAGI. This CDR3 has 15 residues. Here the CDR3 reads CASSYSGDAGNTIYF. The DNA of the CDR3 is TGTGCCAGCAGTTACTCGGGGGACGCAGGAAACACCATATATTTT.

This clone was seen only once. The genes are TRBV18 and TRBJ2-7; D remains ambiguous. The germline V and J ends were trimmed by 0 bases and 1 base, with 7 bases remaining between them. The CDR3 covers 14 residues. In germline, CDR1 is KGHSH, CDR2 LQKENI. The CDR3 region has the DNA TGTGCCAGCTCACCACCGGGATCTTCCTACGAGCAGTACTTC. Its protein is CASSPPGSSYEQYF.

This CDR3 reads CASSLPLAHGYTF. DNA of the CDR3: TGTGCCAGCAGCTTGCCGTTGGCCCATGGCTACACCTTC. This chain links TRBV5-6 with TRBJ1-2; D call uncertain. Germline CDR1 and CDR2: SGHDT and YYEEEE. The length of the CDR3 is 13 residues. The V end was cut by 1 base, the J end by 6 bases, with 10 bases between.

This chain connects TRBV5-1 to TRBJ2-2, with 8 bases that match TRBD1. J lost 6 bases, V lost 1 base, and 8 bases had no gene match. The CDR3 consists of 16 residues. The germline CDR1 and CDR2 sequences are SGHRS and YFSETQ. CDR3 sequence: CASSLSSRGRAGELFF. CDR3 nucleotide sequence: TGCGCCAGCAGCTTGAGTTCCAGGGGGCGCGCCGGGGAGCTGTTTTTT.

The rearrangement links TRBV7-3 to TRBJ2-7, with 9 bases identical to TRBD2. The CDR3 loop spans 15 amino acids. Germline CDR1 is SGHTA and CDR2 is FQGTGA. V shed 3 bases, J shed 1 base, and the junction held 4 bases outside the gene matches. The CDR3 nucleotides read TGTGCCAGCAGCTTCGGGACTAGCTCGTCCTACGAGCAGTACTTC. Amino acids: CASSFGTSSSYEQYF.

The chain carries TRBV9 and TRBJ2-7; the D is unclear. Trimming left V 0 bases short and J 0 bases short, with 7 bases between. This CDR3 is built from 14 residues. The V gene's germline CDR1 is SGDLS and CDR2 YYNGEE. The CDR3 loop reads CASSVDRNSYEQYF. For the CDR3, the DNA is TGTGCCAGCAGCGTAGACAGAAACTCCTACGAGCAGTACTTC.

This clone was observed a single time. This chain links TRBV28 with TRBJ2-7; 11 bases match TRBD1. This CDR3 is 15 amino acids long. V shed 6 bases, J shed 3 bases, and the junction held 7 bases outside the gene matches. The germline V gene has CDR1 MDHEN and CDR2 SYDVKM. CDR3 region: CASRGTGQGVYEQYF. The CDR3 nucleotides read TGTGCCAGCAGAGGAACGGGACAGGGGGTCTACGAGCAGTACTTC.

V and J are TRBV11-2 and TRBJ2-7; D call uncertain. The germline V and J ends were trimmed by 3 bases and 1 base, with 1 base remaining between them. Germline CDR1 SGHAT, CDR2 FQNNGV. This CDR3 region has 11 residues. The CDR3 spells CASSFSYEQYF. For the CDR3, the DNA is TGTGCCAGCAGCTTTTCCTACGAGCAGTACTTC.

This sequence joins TRBV30 and TRBJ1-2, with D possibly matching TRBD1 (6 bases). CDR3 length: 11 amino acids. V lost 5 bases to trimming and J lost 2 bases, with 6 bases between them. Germline CDR1 is GTSNPN and CDR2 is SVGIG (reference sequence). In DNA form, the CDR3 reads TGTGCCTGGGGACAGAACTATGGCTACACCTTC. This translates into CAWGQNYGYTF. Filled out from reference TRBV30 and TRBJ1-2, the complete variable domain reads SQTIHQWPATLVQPVGSPLSLECTVEGTSNPNLYWYRQAAGRGLQLLFYSVGIGQISSEVPQNLSASRPQDRQFILSSKKLLLSDSGFYLCAWGQNYGYTFGSGTRLTVV.

The genes are TRBV11-3 and TRBJ2-1, with a possible D match to TRBD1 (6 bases). This CDR3 comprises 15 residues. Trimming removed 0 bases at V and 4 bases at J, with 10 bases between. Germline V CDR1 and CDR2: SGHNT, YENEEA. CDR3 sequence (DNA): TGTGCCAGCAGCTTAGATGGGGGCGGATACAATGAGCAGTTCTTC. Translated, it gives CASSLDGGGYNEQFF.